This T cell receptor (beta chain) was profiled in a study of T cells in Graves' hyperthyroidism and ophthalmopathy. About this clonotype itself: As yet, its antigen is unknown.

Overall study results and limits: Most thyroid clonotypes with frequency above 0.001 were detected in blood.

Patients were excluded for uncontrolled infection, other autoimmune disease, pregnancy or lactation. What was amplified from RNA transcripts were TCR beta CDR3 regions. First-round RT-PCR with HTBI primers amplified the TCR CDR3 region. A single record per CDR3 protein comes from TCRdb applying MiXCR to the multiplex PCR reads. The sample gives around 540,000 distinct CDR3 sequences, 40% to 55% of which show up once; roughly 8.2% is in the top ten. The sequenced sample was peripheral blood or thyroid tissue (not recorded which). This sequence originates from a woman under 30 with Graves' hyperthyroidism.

The CDR3 DNA sequence: TGTGCCAGCAGCCCCACCGGGACAGGGGTCGACGAGCAGTACTTC. Protein: CASSPTGTGVDEQYF. The J gene is TRBJ2-7, the V gene TRBV2; 10 bases are shared with TRBD1. The germline V gene encodes CDR1 SNHLY and CDR2 FYNNEI. The CDR3 contains 15 residues. Unmatched junction bases numbered 10, after V lost 6 bases and J lost 5 bases. The full variable domain, in which reference TRBV2 and TRBJ2-7 provide the parts outside the CDR3, is EPEVTQTPSHQVTQMGQEVILRCVPISNHLYFYWYRQILGQKVEFLVSFYNNEISEKSEIFDDQFSVERPDGSNFTLKIRSTKLEDSAMYFCASSPTGTGVDEQYFGPGTRLTVT.